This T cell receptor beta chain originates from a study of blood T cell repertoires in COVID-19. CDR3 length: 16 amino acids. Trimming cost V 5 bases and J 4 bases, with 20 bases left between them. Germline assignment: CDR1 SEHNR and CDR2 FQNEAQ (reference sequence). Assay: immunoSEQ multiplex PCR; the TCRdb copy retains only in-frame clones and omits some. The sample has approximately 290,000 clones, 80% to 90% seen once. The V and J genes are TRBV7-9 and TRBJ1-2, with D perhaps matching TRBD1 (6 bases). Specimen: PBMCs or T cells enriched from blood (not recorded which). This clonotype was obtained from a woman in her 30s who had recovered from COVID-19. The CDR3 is CASSHQGQRTPYGYTF. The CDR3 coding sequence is TGTGCCAGCAGCCACCAGGGACAAAGAACCCCCTATGGCTACACCTTC.